This is a list of T cell receptor beta chains from one sample in a study of brain metastases from non-small cell lung cancer. TCRdb's table, derived via immunoSEQ multiplex PCR, lists solely in-frame clones and lacks some. The table lists 1,300 or so clones, approximately 85% of them singletons. The source material was tumor-adjacent normal tissue. The receptors stem from a donor aged 40 or older with non-small cell lung cancer. Each CDR3 is given with its conserved first and last residue. A D gene is named only where the DNA matches it firmly. Size is stated for part of the rows, as once, few or many counts, or as a class when the clone is expanded.

size	J	V	D	DNA	CDR3
-	TRBJ2-2	TRBV2	-	TGTGCCAGCAGAGTAGACAGGTCCTGGAACACCGGGGAGCTGTTTTTT	CASRVDRSWNTGELFF
-	TRBJ2-5	TRBV9	-	TGTGCCAGCAGCTTAACCGGGACCCCAGGAGAGACCCAGTACTTC	CASSLTGTPGETQYF
-	TRBJ1-2	TRBV19	-	TGTGCCAGTAGTAGTAATCAACGACAGACTTATGGCTACACCTTC	CASSSNQRQTYGYTF
once	TRBJ2-7	TRBV19	TRBD1	TGTGCCAGTAGTGCAGGGACAGGGCCTGCCTACGAGCAGTACTTC	CASSAGTGPAYEQYF
-	TRBJ1-5	TRBV6-5	-	TGTGCCAGCAGCCCAACAGGTAATAGCAATCAGCCCCAGCATTTT	CASSPTGNSNQPQHF
-	TRBJ2-3	TRBV11-3	TRBD2	TGTGCCAGCAGCGTGACTAGCGGGAGTGCAGATACGCAGTATTTT	CASSVTSGSADTQYF
-	TRBJ2-2	TRBV7-7	-	TGTGCTAGCAGCTTAGGCGAAACCGGGGGCACCGGGGAGCTGTTTTTT	CASSLGETGGTGELFF
-	TRBJ2-5	TRBV7-6	-	TGTGCCAGCAGCTTGATCTCGGGGTCGGGGACCCAGTACTTC	CASSLISGSGTQYF
few	TRBJ2-1	TRBV2	TRBD2	TGTGCCAGCAATCCCAGCGGGGGAACTAGCTCCTACAATGAGCAGTTCTTC	CASNPSGGTSSYNEQFF
once	TRBJ2-3	TRBV2	TRBD2	TGTGCCAGCAGTGAAGCAGGACTAGCGGGAGGATTAGATACGCAGTATTTT	CASSEAGLAGGLDTQYF
-	TRBJ1-2	TRBV6-5	TRBD1	TGTGCCAGCAGTTACTCACAGGGGAACTATGGCTACACCTTC	CASSYSQGNYGYTF
-	TRBJ2-2	TRBV3-1/TRBV3-2	-	TGTGCCAGCAGTCAAGAGAATCACTTCCCGAACACCGGGGAGCTGTTTTTT	CASSQENHFPNTGELFF
-	TRBJ2-5	TRBV5-5	-	TGTGCCAGCAGCTCGCCAGATTCCCTAGCCGTCAGGAAGACCCAGTACTTC	CASSSPDSLAVRKTQYF
-	TRBJ2-1	TRBV11-3	TRBD2	TGTGCCAGCAGCTTGCTAGCGGGAGGGCCGGGTGAGCAGTTCTTC	CASSLLAGGPGEQFF
-	TRBJ1-2	TRBV18	TRBD1	TGTGCCAGCTCGAAGAGGGACAGCGGAGGGAATGGCTACACCTTC	CASSKRDSGGNGYTF
-	TRBJ2-1	TRBV3-1/TRBV3-2	TRBD2	TGTGCCAGCAGCCCAGAGGTAGCGGGAGGGGTTCGGGATGAGCAGTTCTTC	CASSPEVAGGVRDEQFF
few	TRBJ2-3	TRBV13	-	TGTGCCAGCAGCTCGGGACTTACAGATACGCAGTATTTT	CASSSGLTDTQYF
-	TRBJ1-2	TRBV6-5	TRBD1	TGTGCCAGCACCCCACGGGCGCAGGGGGCTGGCTACACCTTC	CASTPRAQGAGYTF
-	TRBJ2-2	TRBV25-1	-	TGTGCCAGCAGTGATGTATCCCACACCGGGGAGCTGTTTTTT	CASSDVSHTGELFF
once	TRBJ2-7	TRBV6-1	-	TGTGCCAGCAGTGACGGAGCACGGATGCCTCCCTACGAGCAGTACTTC	CASSDGARMPPYEQYF
-	TRBJ1-1	TRBV6-5	-	TGTGCCAGCAGTTACGTTATGAACACTGAAGCTTTCTTT	CASSYVMNTEAFF
-	TRBJ2-1	TRBV6-5	-	TGTGCCAGTGGGGCTAGCTACCCCAGTGAGCAGTTCTTC	CASGASYPSEQFF
-	TRBJ2-7	TRBV21-1	-	TGTGCCAATCCTGTCGGGGAAGCTATCCACGAGCAGTACTTC	CANPVGEAIHEQYF
-	TRBJ2-3	TRBV12-3/TRBV12-4	-	TGTGCCAGCAGTCTCTCCGGCACAGATACGCAGTATTTT	CASSLSGTDTQYF
-	TRBJ1-1	TRBV12-3/TRBV12-4	-	TGTGCCAGCAGTTTAGCATTCGGTGAAGCTTTCTTT	CASSLAFGEAFF
once	TRBJ2-5	TRBV9	TRBD2	TGTGCCAGCAGCGTAGGAGGACTAGCGGGCCGAGAGACCCAGTACTTC	CASSVGGLAGRETQYF
once	TRBJ2-5	TRBV21-1	-	TGTGCCAGCAGCAAAGTATTTCAATTAGAACAAGAGACCCAGTACTTC	CASSKVFQLEQETQYF
-	TRBJ2-2	TRBV5-4	-	TGTGCCAGCAGCGACAGGGAGGTCACCGGGGAGCTGTTTTTT	CASSDREVTGELFF
-	TRBJ2-7	TRBV4-1	-	TGCGCCAGCAGCCCCGAAGCGGTAGGCTCGGCCCTCCGGAATCACGAGCAGTACTTC	CASSPEAVGSALRNHEQYF
-	TRBJ2-5	TRBV13	-	TGTGCCAGCAGCACGGACCTAAAAGAGACCCAGTACTTC	CASSTDLKETQYF
-	TRBJ2-7	TRBV6-1	-	TGTGCCAGCAGTGAAGGGGACGAGCAGTACTTC	CASSEGDEQYF
-	TRBJ1-4	TRBV2	-	TGTGCCAGCAGTGTGTTTACTGCAACTAATGAAAAACTGTTTTTT	CASSVFTATNEKLFF
once	TRBJ1-2	TRBV6-1	-	TGTGCCAGCAGTTCTACCCTGGGGACAAACTATGGCTACACCTTC	CASSSTLGTNYGYTF
-	TRBJ1-6	TRBV25-1	-	TGTGCCTGCAGTATTCCAGGGATCCAGTATAATTCACCCCTCCACTTT	CACSIPGIQYNSPLHF
once	TRBJ2-3	TRBV7-9	TRBD1	TGTGCCAGCAGCGCAGGGACAGGAGCTAGCACAGATACGCAGTATTTT	CASSAGTGASTDTQYF
-	TRBJ1-5	TRBV6-5	-	TGTGCCAGCGGCCTGGGGATAGATAGCAATCAGCCCCAGCATTTT	CASGLGIDSNQPQHF
once	TRBJ2-7	TRBV5-1	-	TGCGCCAGCAGCTTGGACGGGGTCTACGAGCAGTACTTC	CASSLDGVYEQYF
-	TRBJ2-1	TRBV6-5	-	TGTGCCAGCAGTCTGGCGGGACAGCGAAATGAGCAGTTCTTC	CASSLAGQRNEQFF
few	TRBJ1-2	TRBV20-1	-	TGCAGTGCTAGTACGGGGGTCTATGGCTACACCTTC	CSASTGVYGYTF
-	TRBJ2-3	TRBV11-3	-	TGTGCCAGCAGCCCCAGCACAGGGATTTTCACAGATACGCAGTATTTT	CASSPSTGIFTDTQYF
-	TRBJ1-2	TRBV20-1	-	TGCAGTGCTAGAGAAGGCGGCTACACCTTC	CSAREGGYTF
few	TRBJ1-2	TRBV4-1	TRBD1	TGCGCCAGCAGCCAAGAACCCCGGGACAGGGTCGGCTACACCTTC	CASSQEPRDRVGYTF
-	TRBJ2-7	TRBV12-3/TRBV12-4	-	TGTGTCAGCAGTGCCGACCGTTACGAGCAGTACTTC	CVSSADRYEQYF
-	TRBJ2-3	TRBV6-6	-	TGTGCCAGCAGTGTTTTTGATACGCAGTATTTT	CASSVFDTQYF
-	TRBJ1-1	TRBV14	-	TGTGCCAGCAGCCCCGCACAGTCATATGAAGCTTTCTTT	CASSPAQSYEAFF
-	TRBJ2-7	TRBV3-1/TRBV3-2	-	TGTGCCAGCAGCCAAGATCGGGCCGACGAGCAGTACTTC	CASSQDRADEQYF
-	TRBJ1-1	TRBV19	TRBD1	TGTGCCAGCAGGCGCAGGGACAGCAACACTGAAGCTTTCTTT	CASRRRDSNTEAFF
-	TRBJ1-1	TRBV15	TRBD1	TGTGCCACCAGCGGCATGATACAGGGGGCCCCTGAAGCTTTCTTT	CATSGMIQGAPEAFF
-	TRBJ2-7	TRBV7-9	-	TGTGCCAGCAGCTCAGAACTTTGGCAGGAGCAGTACTTC	CASSSELWQEQYF
-	TRBJ2-6	TRBV5-4	-	TGTGCCAGCAGCGCCGGGGGAGCGGCAAATGGGGCCAACGTCCTGACTTTC	CASSAGGAANGANVLTF
-	TRBJ2-2	TRBV11-3	-	TGTGCCAGCAGCTTAAGGGGGTCAGGTCCGGTGGAGCTGTTTTTT	CASSLRGSGPVELFF
-	TRBJ2-3	TRBV6-1	TRBD2	TGTGCCAGCAGTGAGAGACTAGCGGGATTAATAGATACGCAGTATTTT	CASSERLAGLIDTQYF
-	TRBJ2-2	TRBV10-1	-	TGCGCCAGCAGTCATACGGACACCGGGGAGCTGTTTTTT	CASSHTDTGELFF
-	TRBJ2-5	TRBV4-1	-	TGCGCCAGCAGCCAAGAGCGGCTAGTGGGAGAGACCCAGTACTTC	CASSQERLVGETQYF